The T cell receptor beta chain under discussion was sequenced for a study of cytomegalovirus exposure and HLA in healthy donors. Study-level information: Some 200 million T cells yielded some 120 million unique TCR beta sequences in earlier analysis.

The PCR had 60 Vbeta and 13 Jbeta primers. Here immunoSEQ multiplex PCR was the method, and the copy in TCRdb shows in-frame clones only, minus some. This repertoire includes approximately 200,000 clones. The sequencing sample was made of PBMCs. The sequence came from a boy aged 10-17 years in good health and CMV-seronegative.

The DNA of the CDR3 is TGTGCCAGCAGCTTAGGCGGACAGTTGAACACTGAAGCTTTCTTT. This gives the protein CASSLGGQLNTEAFF. V and J are TRBV11-3 and TRBJ1-1; D is possibly TRBD1 (6 bases). Trimming cost V 1 base and J 0 bases, with 9 bases left between them. The CDR3 runs to 15 residues. The germline CDR1 and CDR2 sequences are SGHNT and YENEEA.